These 30 T cell receptor beta chains originate from one sample sequenced in a study of cytomegalovirus exposure and HLA in healthy donors. It was with 60 Vbeta and 13 Jbeta primers that the PCR ran. The repertoire was sequenced with immunoSEQ multiplex PCR; TCRdb's copy has only in-frame clones and lacks some. The data show about 140,000 clones, with around 83% seen just once and 3.5% to 5% held by the top ten. Sequenced: PBMCs. These receptor sequences come from a man aged 40-55 years in good health and CMV-seropositive.

This clone was counted a few times. The chain recombines TRBV2 with TRBJ2-7, with 7 bases identical to TRBD2. The CDR3 is made up of 13 amino acids. CDR1 and CDR2 (germline): SNHLY, FYNNEI. Unmatched junction bases numbered 4, after V lost 6 bases and J lost 2 bases. Here the CDR3 reads CASRGGSTYEQYF. In DNA form, the CDR3 reads TGTGCCAGCAGGGGCGGGAGCACCTACGAGCAGTACTTC. Using reference TRBV2 and TRBJ2-7 for the parts outside the CDR3, the full variable domain is EPEVTQTPSHQVTQMGQEVILRCVPISNHLYFYWYRQILGQKVEFLVSFYNNEISEKSEIFDDQFSVERPDGSNFTLKIRSTKLEDSAMYFCASRGGSTYEQYFGPGTRLTVT.

The chain couples TRBV28 to TRBJ2-5; no firm D call. Germline V gene data show CDR1 as MDHEN and CDR2 as SYDVKM. The length of the CDR3 is 13 residues. Trimming pared 3 bases from V and 5 bases from J, leaving 10 bases between. CDR3: CASSFLAEETQYF. CDR3 bases: TGTGCCAGCAGTTTCCTCGCTGAGGAGACCCAGTACTTC.

The chain links TRBV5-8 to TRBJ1-2; no clear D. This CDR3 has 14 residues. V was clipped by 5 bases and J by 0 bases, with 11 bases between them. Germline V gene sequence: CDR1 SGHTS, CDR2 YDEGEE. In DNA form, the CDR3 reads TGTGCCAGCAGGATCAACAACCCTAACTATGGCTACACCTTC. Translation: CASRINNPNYGYTF.

The chain combines TRBV14 with TRBJ2-1; TRBD2 matches at 11 bases. The CDR3 is made up of 17 amino acids. Trimming removed 0 bases from V and 8 bases from J; junction bases left unmatched: 9. Germline V gene sequence: CDR1 SGHDN, CDR2 FVKESK. DNA of the CDR3: TGTGCCAGCAGCCAAGATAGGCCTAGCGGGAGGTTAGATGAGCAGTTCTTC. It encodes CASSQDRPSGRLDEQFF.

This clone was recorded only once. The CDR3 is CASSAQTDTQYF. The CDR3 DNA is TGTGCCAGCAGCGCACAGACAGATACGCAGTATTTT. The chain combines TRBV9 with TRBJ2-3; no reliable D call. The CDR3 extends over 12 amino acids. Trimming pared 3 bases from V and 3 bases from J, leaving 5 bases between. The germline V gene encodes CDR1 SGDLS and CDR2 YYNGEE.

V is TRBV19 and J is TRBJ2-4; 7 bases are a match to TRBD1. The CDR3 contains 20 residues. The J segment lost 1 base and the V segment lost 6 bases, leaving 21 bases of the junction unmatched. Germline lookup yields CDR1 LNHDA and CDR2 SQIVND (reference sequence). CDR3 protein: CASSLTGSHRGTWAKNIQYF. CDR3 DNA: TGTGCCAGTAGCCTGACAGGGTCCCACCGGGGCACCTGGGCCAAAAACATTCAGTACTTC.

The chain couples TRBV5-5 to TRBJ2-7, with D possibly TRBD1 on 5 matching bases. The CDR3 runs to 11 residues. Germline loops: CDR1 SGHKS, CDR2 YYEKEE (reference sequence). V lost 7 bases to trimming and J lost 1 base, with 6 bases between them. The DNA of the CDR3 is TGTGCCAGCGGGGCTTCCTACGAGCAGTACTTC. Protein product: CASGASYEQYF.

This chain uses TRBV27 with TRBJ2-5, with a possible D match to TRBD1 (6 bases). Germline V lookup: CDR1 MNHEY, CDR2 SMNVEV (reference sequence). There are 13 residues in the CDR3. V was pared by 3 bases and J by 2 bases, with 7 bases between. The DNA of the CDR3 is TGTGCCAGCAGTTTCGGGACACAAGAGACCCAGTACTTC. Amino acids: CASSFGTQETQYF.

The rearrangement joins TRBV5-1 to TRBJ1-2, with no clear D. The CDR3 contains 15 residues. The V end was cut by 0 bases, the J end by 0 bases, with 9 bases between. CDR1 SGHRS and CDR2 YFSETQ come from the germline V gene. The CDR3 reads CASSLAEASNYGYTF. The CDR3, as DNA: TGCGCCAGCAGCTTGGCCGAGGCCTCTAACTATGGCTACACCTTC. Looking up the rest from reference TRBV5-1 and TRBJ1-2 gives the full variable domain: KAGVTQTPRYLIKTRGQQVTLSCSPISGHRSVSWYQQTPGQGLQFLFEYFSETQRNKGNFPGRFSGRQFSNSRSEMNVSTLELGDSALYLCASSLAEASNYGYTFGSGTRLTVV.

This CDR3 reads CASSLTGTALSTDTQYF. Written as DNA, the CDR3 is TGTGCCAGCAGCTTAACAGGGACAGCCCTTAGCACAGATACGCAGTATTTT. This chain links TRBV7-3 with TRBJ2-3; TRBD1 matches at 7 bases. Per germline, CDR1 SGHTA and CDR2 FQGTGA. V shed 0 bases, J shed 0 bases, and the junction held 6 bases outside the gene matches. The CDR3 has 17 amino acids.

The V and J genes are TRBV6-5 and TRBJ1-2, with D perhaps TRBD1 (5 bases). The germline V gene has CDR1 MNHEY and CDR2 SVGAGI. The CDR3 covers 15 residues. The ends were cut back, 0 bases at V and 4 bases at J, with 12 bases in the middle. The CDR3 nucleotides are TGTGCCAGCAGTTACTCGCGGGGGTTCATCTATGGCTACACCTTC. It encodes CASSYSRGFIYGYTF.

The chain is built from TRBV7-8 and TRBJ1-1; D perhaps matches TRBD1 (5 bases). The germline CDR1 and CDR2 sequences are SGHVS and FQNEAQ. The CDR3 runs 16 residues. Deletions cut 5 bases from V and 4 bases from J, with 20 bases between. The CDR3 region has the DNA TGTGCCAGCAGCCGAGGCCAACCGGGGGGGAGCACTGAAGCTTTCTTT. This translates into CASSRGQPGGSTEAFF.

The chain has TRBV2 and TRBJ2-5; possibly TRBD1 for D (5 bases). Looked up from germline, CDR1 is SNHLY and CDR2 is FYNNEI. This CDR3 comprises 14 residues. V was pared by 6 bases and J by 4 bases, with 15 bases between. CDR3 nucleotides: TGTGCCAGCAGCAGCGACGTAGGGGTAGAGACCCAGTACTTC. Translating it yields CASSSDVGVETQYF.

The V gene is TRBV27, the J gene TRBJ2-7; no reliable D call. Trimming stripped 0 bases from V and 0 bases from J, with 9 bases between. Germline V lookup: CDR1 MNHEY, CDR2 SMNVEV (reference sequence). This CDR3 contains 15 residues. The CDR3 region has the DNA TGTGCCAGCAGTTTATCGGCGGATTCCTCCTACGAGCAGTACTTC. Protein: CASSLSADSSYEQYF.

V usage is TRBV29-1 and J usage is TRBJ2-5; D perhaps matches TRBD1 (6 bases). The germline gives CDR1 SQVTM, CDR2 ANQGSEA. The CDR3 runs 13 residues. Trimming cost V 6 bases and J 2 bases, with 13 bases left between them. As DNA, the CDR3 is TGCAGCGTCCAAGGACAGCTACAAGAGACCCAGTACTTC. This codes for CSVQGQLQETQYF.

On this clone: One end of the junction does not line up with germline, which may come from a read error. The J gene is TRBJ2-7, the V gene TRBV7-9, with a tentative D call TRBD2 (5 bases). The CDR3 sequence is 12 residues long. Germline-derived CDR1 and CDR2 are SEHNR and FQNEAQ (reference sequence). CDR3 sequence reads: CSSSSSAEIQYF. CDR3 bases: TGTTCCAGCAGCTCCTCAGCGGAGATCCAGTACTTC.

The chain joins TRBV27 to TRBJ1-6, with 9 bases fitting TRBD1. Per germline, CDR1 MNHEY and CDR2 SMNVEV (reference sequence). The CDR3 is 16 amino acids. The V segment lost 6 bases and the J segment 7 bases; nucleotides outside the gene matches: 10. The CDR3, as DNA: TGTGCCAGCAGGAGGGACAGGGATAATAACAATTCACCCCTCCACTTT. Translation gives CASRRDRDNNNSPLHF.

This chain uses TRBV5-1 with TRBJ2-3; 8 bases are shared with TRBD2. V shed 4 bases and J 7 bases; nucleotides not matched to a gene: 11. CDR1 and CDR2 from the germline V gene are SGHRS and YFSETQ. The CDR3 runs to 15 residues. CDR3 sequence (DNA): TGCGCCAGCAGCACGTCCGGGACTAGAAGTTATACGCAGTATTTT. This gives the protein CASSTSGTRSYTQYF.

CDR3 DNA: TGTGCCAGCAGCCTACCTGGTATAGCCAAAAACATTCAGTACTTC. Translating gives CASSLPGIAKNIQYF. The rearrangement uses TRBV5-6 and TRBJ2-4; D gene ambiguous. This CDR3 has 15 amino acids. V was clipped by 4 bases and J by 0 bases, with 11 bases between them. In germline, CDR1 is SGHDT, CDR2 YYEEEE.

This clone was recorded only once. The chain employs TRBV7-9 and TRBJ2-7; TRBD2 matches at 7 bases. Unmatched junction bases numbered 11, after V lost 5 bases and J lost 7 bases. The V gene's germline CDR1 is SEHNR and CDR2 FQNEAQ (reference sequence). The CDR3 length is 14 residues. In DNA, the CDR3 is TGTGCCAGCAGCCCCGGGGGGACGGAAAAAGAGCAGTACTTC. Amino acids: CASSPGGTEKEQYF.

On this clone itself: At one boundary the junction diverges from the germline segment, which might be a read error. The chain joins TRBV4-2 to TRBJ2-1, with 11 bases identical to TRBD2. The CDR3 is 15 residues long. Germline V CDR1 and CDR2: LGHNA, YNFKEQ. Written as DNA, the CDR3 is TGTGCCGGCAGCCCTGGGACTAGCGGATACAATGAGCAGTTCTTC. Translated, it gives CAGSPGTSGYNEQFF.

This chain connects TRBV5-4 to TRBJ2-1, with 13 nucleotides matching TRBD2. V lost 4 bases, J lost 8 bases, and 9 bases stayed unmatched. CDR1 SGHNT and CDR2 YYREEE come from the germline V gene (reference sequence). The CDR3 is 16 residues long. CDR3 loop: CASSMGLAGPGDEQFF. For the CDR3, the DNA is TGTGCCAGCAGCATGGGACTAGCGGGACCGGGGGATGAGCAGTTCTTC. Full variable domain (remainder filled in from reference TRBV5-4 and TRBJ2-1): ETGVTQSPTHLIKTRGQQVTLRCSSQSGHNTVSWYQQALGQGPQFIFQYYREEENGRGNFPPRFSGLQFPNYSSELNVNALELDDSALYLCASSMGLAGPGDEQFFGPGTRLTVL.

The DNA for the CDR3 is TGTGCCAGTAGTAGAGGACTAGACTTAATTCCCTACAATGAGCAGTTCTTC. The encoded protein is CASSRGLDLIPYNEQFF. V and J are TRBV19 and TRBJ2-1; 7 bases line up with TRBD2. This CDR3 region has 17 residues. Germline trimming cut 4 bases from V and 2 bases from J; bases unmatched to any gene: 11. From germline, CDR1 is LNHDA and CDR2 SQIVND (reference sequence).

This clone came up once. The genes are TRBV27 and TRBJ1-6; tentatively, D is TRBD1 (5 bases). The germline V gene has CDR1 MNHEY and CDR2 SMNVEV (reference sequence). The CDR3 is 16 residues long. Between the trimmed V and J ends, which lost 2 bases and 1 base, there was a span of 9 bases. CDR3 loop: CASSLGASSYNSPLHF. CDR3 coding DNA: TGTGCCAGCAGTTTAGGGGCCAGTTCCTATAATTCACCCCTCCACTTT.

Comment on this clone: Other nucleotide sequences in the sample specify the same CDR3. V usage is TRBV13 and J usage is TRBJ2-5; perhaps TRBD2 as D (6 bases). CDR3 length: 13 residues. V lost 1 base, J lost 4 bases, and 7 bases lay in between. Germline V lookup: CDR1 PRHDT, CDR2 FYEKMQ (reference sequence). Here the CDR3 reads CASSLEAGETQYF. CDR3 sequence (DNA): TGTGCCAGCAGCTTAGAAGCGGGAGAGACCCAGTACTTC.

V gene TRBV18 combines with J gene TRBJ1-2, with D possibly TRBD1 on 6 matching bases. Germline CDR1 reads KGHSH; CDR2 reads LQKENI. Trimming removed 1 base from V and 4 bases from J, with 16 bases in between. The CDR3 sequence is 16 residues long. The CDR3 DNA reads TGTGCCAGCTCACCACAGACAGGCCCATCCTCCTATGGCTACACCTTC. It specifies CASSPQTGPSSYGYTF.

The chain couples TRBV9 to TRBJ1-4; 10 bases are a match to TRBD1. Trimming took 4 bases from V and 6 from J; bases not matched to a gene: 9. From germline, CDR1 is SGDLS and CDR2 YYNGEE. The CDR3 sequence is 16 residues long. Written as DNA, the CDR3 is TGTGCCAGCAGCCCCGGGACAGGGGTTGAAGATGAAAAACTGTTTTTT. It translates to CASSPGTGVEDEKLFF.

This clone came up a few times. This rearrangement joins TRBV4-3 to TRBJ2-7; perhaps TRBD2 as D (5 bases). There are 15 residues in the CDR3. V lost 1 base and J lost 4, with 14 bases in between. CDR1 and CDR2 from the germline V gene are LGHNA and YSLEER. Written as DNA, the CDR3 is TGCGCCAGCAGCCAAGCGTCCGGGAATTTTTACGAGCAGTACTTC. This sequence encodes CASSQASGNFYEQYF.

This clone was counted a single time. The genes are TRBV2 and TRBJ1-1; D gene ambiguous. From germline, CDR1 is SNHLY and CDR2 FYNNEI. This CDR3 spans 11 amino acids. The CDR3 sequence: CSISADTEAFF. The DNA for the CDR3 is TGTTCCATATCAGCGGACACTGAAGCTTTCTTT. The whole variable domain, remainder taken from reference TRBV2 and TRBJ1-1, is EPEVTQTPSHQVTQMGQEVILRCVPISNHLYFYWYRQILGQKVEFLVSFYNNEISEKSEIFDDQFSVERPDGSNFTLKIRSTKLEDSAMYFCSISADTEAFFGQGTRLTVV.

The J gene is TRBJ2-5, the V gene TRBV11-2; 8 nucleotides align to TRBD1. The CDR3 spans 15 residues. V gave up 7 bases and J gave up 0 bases; unmatched junction bases: 7. The germline V gene has CDR1 SGHAT and CDR2 FQNNGV. CDR3 region: CASTPQGADQETQYF. The CDR3 DNA is TGTGCCAGCACCCCTCAGGGGGCGGACCAAGAGACCCAGTACTTC.